The 11 T cell receptor beta chains given below trace back to one sample, sequenced in a study of human T cells and chemical hapten exposure (TCRdb year 2021). Libraries were prepared through RACE. TCRdb shows the sequencer as NextSeq 500. TCRdb reanalyzed the raw reads on its own, using fastp at Q25 for trimming and MiXCR for clone calling, and kept in-frame beta chains. Duplicate CDR3 protein sequences are folded into a single record with the most common DNA and genes. This sample is represented by 250,000 or so distinct CDR3 sequences; 7.7% of them were singletons. 1.2% of the sample goes to the ten largest clones. This specimen's time point label, interpreted: pre-sensitization, week 0. The meaning of the sample's treatment or condition label: therapeutic diphenylcyclopropenone sensitization with weekly scalp DPC. The sample here was whole blood, taken in connection with sensitization to the hapten diphenylcyclopropenone (DPC). The source is a man aged 18 to 29 with alopecia areata. Some clones in this sample may be carry-over from other donors' samples.

This clonotype occurred many times. The genes are TRBV7-9 and TRBJ1-4; no clear D gene. Trimming pared 5 bases from V and 8 bases from J, leaving 15 bases between. The CDR3 consists of 14 residues. The germline V gene encodes CDR1 SEHNR and CDR2 FQNEAQ (reference sequence). The CDR3: CASSPGLGGEKLFF. The CDR3 nucleotides are TGTGCCAGCAGCCCCGGACTCGGAGGCGAAAAACTGTTTTTT.

The rearrangement joins TRBV12-3 or TRBV12-4 to TRBJ2-7; TRBD1 or TRBD2 may be the D gene (6 bases each). Trimming removed 5 bases at V and 6 bases at J, with 20 bases between. The CDR3 runs 15 residues. This CDR3 is CASSLGAGAAGEQYF. DNA for the CDR3: TGTGCCAGCAGTCTCGGGGCAGGGGCAGCGGGCGAGCAGTACTTC.

The V gene is TRBV7-2, the J gene TRBJ1-1, with TRBD1 identical over 10 bases. Germline V gene data show CDR1 as SGHTA and CDR2 as FQGNSA. V was pared by 2 bases and J by 4 bases, with 4 bases of the junction left unmatched. CDR3 length: 15 amino acids. Here the CDR3 DNA reads TGTGCCAGCAGCTTATTGAGGACAGGGGGCACTGAAGCTTTCTTT. The encoded protein is CASSLLRTGGTEAFF. The full variable domain, in which reference TRBV7-2 and TRBJ1-1 provide the parts outside the CDR3, is GAGVSQSPSNKVTEKGKDVELRCDPISGHTALYWYRQSLGQGLEFLIYFQGNSAPDKSGLPSDRFSAERTGGSVSTLTIQRTQQEDSAVYLCASSLLRTGGTEAFFGQGTRLTVV.

The chain employs TRBV12-3 or TRBV12-4 and TRBJ2-5, with D hard to call. The V and J ends lost 5 bases and 5 bases respectively, with 21 bases between them. CDR3 length: 16 residues. The CDR3 protein is CASSQFGLSLGETQYF. The CDR3 DNA sequence: TGTGCCAGCAGTCAATTTGGTCTCTCACTCGGGGAGACCCAGTACTTC.

The chain links TRBV20-1 to TRBJ1-1, with D uncertain. The CDR3 has 14 residues. Germline V gene data show CDR1 as DFQATT and CDR2 as SNEGSKA (reference sequence). V was trimmed by 6 bases and J by 0 bases, leaving 14 bases between them. Here the CDR3 DNA reads TGCAGTGCCCCGTGGCCGGGGATGAACACTGAAGCTTTCTTT. As protein: CSAPWPGMNTEAFF.

This clonotype turned up a few times. The rearrangement uses TRBV12-3 or TRBV12-4 and TRBJ1-3; 7 bases map to TRBD1. With V trimmed by 4 bases and J by 6 bases, 12 bases remained unmatched. The CDR3 spans 16 residues. The CDR3 spells CASSSSPPGTANTIYF. DNA for the CDR3: TGTGCCAGCAGTTCCTCCCCACCCGGGACAGCAAACACCATATATTTT.

This clonotype was recorded many times. The CDR3 loop reads CASRGGSNQPQHF. For the CDR3, the DNA is TGTGCCAGCAGGGGCGGGAGCAATCAGCCCCAGCATTTT. The chain couples TRBV25-1 to TRBJ1-5; D call uncertain. The CDR3 covers 13 residues. Germline V gives CDR1 MGHDK, CDR2 SYGVNS. Trimming pared 6 bases from V and 1 base from J, leaving 7 bases between. The variable domain in full, completed from reference TRBV25-1 and TRBJ1-5, reads EADIYQTPRYLVIGTGKKITLECSQTMGHDKMYWYQQDPGMELHLIHYSYGVNSTEKGDLSSESTVSRIRTEHFPLTLESARPSHTSQYLCASRGGSNQPQHFGDGTRLSIL.

This clonotype was observed many times. This chain connects TRBV5-1 to TRBJ2-2; 10 positions match TRBD2. CDR1 and CDR2 (germline): SGHRS, YFSETQ. V dropped 4 bases and J dropped 3; count of bases not matched to a gene: 12. CDR3 size: 18 residues. The CDR3 is CASSDQGSSGGYTGELFF. In DNA, the CDR3 is TGCGCCAGCAGCGATCAAGGATCTAGCGGGGGTTACACCGGGGAGCTGTTTTTT. The whole variable domain, filled in from reference TRBV5-1 and TRBJ2-2, reads KAGVTQTPRYLIKTRGQQVTLSCSPISGHRSVSWYQQTPGQGLQFLFEYFSETQRNKGNFPGRFSGRQFSNSRSEMNVSTLELGDSALYLCASSDQGSSGGYTGELFFGEGSRLTVL.

This clonotype showed up just a few times. This is likely a read error, given that the CDR3 carries no conserved phenylalanine or tryptophan at its end. The DNA is left out, because the CDR3 cannot be placed on it with certainty; the CDR3 is given as TCRdb lists it. The rearrangement uses TRBV28 and TRBJ2-1; TRBD1 is the table's D call, not checked against the DNA. The CDR3 contains 13 residues when both ends are counted. Germline lookup yields CDR1 MDHEN and CDR2 SYDVKM. The CDR3 protein is CASSPPAGDPRGV.

This sequence joins TRBV7-9 and TRBJ2-3; D perhaps matches TRBD2 (5 bases). This CDR3 comprises 13 residues. The germline gives CDR1 SEHNR, CDR2 FQNEAQ (reference sequence). With 5 bases removed from V and 8 bases from J, the gap between germline ends came to 14 bases. The CDR3 sequence is CASSLNGLPTQYF. The CDR3 DNA reads TGTGCCAGCAGCCTAAATGGACTTCCTACGCAGTATTTT.

This clonotype showed up just a few times. One end of the junction is discordant with germline, which a read error may explain. The rearrangement uses TRBV6-5 and TRBJ1-2, with D unresolved. Germline V gene lookup returns CDR1 MNHEY and CDR2 SVGAGI. The CDR3 runs to 13 residues. Here the CDR3 reads CASSYSAARTVLF. Written as DNA, the CDR3 is TGTGCCAGCAGTTACTCGGCCGCCAGGACTGTGCTCTTC.